This T cell receptor beta chain stems from a study of shared clonotypes between healthy human individuals. This clone was seen more than once but under ten times. This CDR3 is built from 13 residues. Unmatched junction bases numbered 6, after V lost 9 bases and J lost 6 bases. Per the germline V gene, CDR1 is SEHNR and CDR2 is FQNEAQ (reference sequence). Using immunoSEQ multiplex PCR, the repertoire was profiled, and TCRdb retains in-frame clones only, with some absent. The profile covers 550,000 to 700,000 clones, with around 73% appearing a single time and more than 1.5% taken by the ten largest. The TCR originated in a woman in her twenties or thirties in good health. The sample taken for sequencing was memory CD4+ T cells sorted from blood. As for subset: CD45RA-negative fraction. The chain employs TRBV7-9 and TRBJ2-3; 10 bases agree with TRBD2. CDR3 protein: CARARAGGDTQYF. CDR3 DNA sequence: TGTGCCAGGGCAAGAGCGGGAGGGGATACGCAGTATTTT.